The entry below gives a single T cell receptor beta chain sequence along with its context. This record comes from a study of cytomegalovirus exposure and HLA in healthy donors. The PCR ran on 60 Vbeta and 13 Jbeta primers. The data were produced by immunoSEQ multiplex PCR, yet TCRdb's version contains in-frame clones alone and is incomplete. The sample includes more than 85,000 clones, roughly 63% seen only once; the top ten take under 8%. Trimming cost V 2 bases and J 2 bases; bases outside gene matches: 6. This CDR3 is 15 amino acids long. Germline CDR1 MNHEY, CDR2 SMNVEV (reference sequence). Sequencing was performed on PBMCs. This receptor was taken from a woman between 25 and 40 years old in good health and CMV-seronegative. This chain connects TRBV27 to TRBJ2-7; 7 nucleotides agree with TRBD1. The CDR3 loop is CASSLVLGTAYEQYF. The CDR3 DNA reads TGTGCCAGCAGTTTAGTCCTGGGGACAGCCTACGAGCAGTACTTC.